These 30 T cell receptor beta chains were sequenced from one sample in a study of shared clonotypes between healthy human individuals. Clones were sequenced by immunoSEQ multiplex PCR, and TCRdb holds only the in-frame ones, with some missing. Of around 700,000 clones in the sample, approximately 73% were seen once. The material sequenced was memory CD4+ T cells sorted from blood. Subset in this sample: CD45RA-negative fraction. The receptors were gathered from a woman aged 25 to 45 in good health.

The chain uses TRBV7-2 and TRBJ2-7, with 7 bases matching TRBD1. Looked up from germline, CDR1 is SGHTA and CDR2 is FQGNSA. Unmatched junction bases numbered 5, after V lost 3 bases and J lost 0 bases. The CDR3 sequence is 15 residues long. The CDR3 region has the DNA TGTGCCAGCAGCTTGACAACAGGGGACTCCTACGAGCAGTACTTC. Its translation: CASSLTTGDSYEQYF.

The V and J genes are TRBV4-1 and TRBJ1-1; D is perhaps TRBD1 (6 bases). V shed 5 bases and J shed 5 bases, with 15 bases lying between them. CDR1 MGHRA and CDR2 YSYEKL come from the germline V gene. The CDR3 spans 14 residues. CDR3 sequence reads: CASSGKNRVTEAFF. The CDR3 nucleotides read TGCGCCAGCAGCGGGAAGAACAGGGTAACTGAAGCTTTCTTT.

This clone was counted only a few times. The J gene is TRBJ2-7, the V gene TRBV11-2; D perhaps matches TRBD2 (5 bases). Germline V gene data show CDR1 as SGHAT and CDR2 as FQNNGV. V lost 4 bases to trimming and J lost 0 bases, with 13 bases between them. The CDR3 spans 15 residues. CDR3 nucleotide sequence: TGTGCCAGCAGCTCAACGGACTCGGTCTCCTACGAGCAGTACTTC. Translation: CASSSTDSVSYEQYF.

The chain recombines TRBV5-1 with TRBJ2-5; 11 bases agree with TRBD2. Unmatched junction bases numbered 8, after V lost 6 bases and J lost 4 bases. The germline V gene has CDR1 SGHRS and CDR2 YFSETQ. CDR3 length equals 15 residues. Written as DNA, the CDR3 is TGCGCCAGCACACCCTTACTAGCGGGAGTAGAGACCCAGTACTTC. As protein: CASTPLLAGVETQYF. Combining the CDR3 with reference TRBV5-1 and TRBJ2-5 gives the whole variable domain KAGVTQTPRYLIKTRGQQVTLSCSPISGHRSVSWYQQTPGQGLQFLFEYFSETQRNKGNFPGRFSGRQFSNSRSEMNVSTLELGDSALYLCASTPLLAGVETQYFGPGTRLLVL.

A few counts support this clone. The sample holds other DNA sequences that translate to the same CDR3. The chain combines TRBV2 with TRBJ2-2; D not resolved. The CDR3 loop spans 14 amino acids. Trimming took 2 bases from V and 2 from J, leaving 6 bases between them. Per germline, CDR1 SNHLY and CDR2 FYNNEI. CDR3 amino acids: CASSESSNTGELFF. For the CDR3, the DNA is TGTGCCAGCAGTGAAAGCAGTAACACCGGGGAGCTGTTTTTT. Together with reference TRBV2 and TRBJ2-2, the CDR3 gives the full variable domain: EPEVTQTPSHQVTQMGQEVILRCVPISNHLYFYWYRQILGQKVEFLVSFYNNEISEKSEIFDDQFSVERPDGSNFTLKIRSTKLEDSAMYFCASSESSNTGELFFGEGSRLTVL.

The chain has TRBV27 and TRBJ2-1, with no clear D. This CDR3 contains 11 residues. Trimming took off 6 bases at V and 4 bases at J, with 4 bases between the two ends. CDR1 and CDR2 from the germline V gene are MNHEY and SMNVEV (reference sequence). CDR3 residues: CASSEYNEQFF. For the CDR3, the DNA is TGTGCCAGCAGCGAGTACAATGAGCAGTTCTTC.

Points on this clone: This specimen includes other DNA sequences encoding the same CDR3. The rearrangement joins TRBV5-1 to TRBJ2-3; no definite D call. The germline gives CDR1 SGHRS, CDR2 YFSETQ. CDR3 length equals 14 residues. Trimming pared 0 bases from V and 5 bases from J, leaving 10 bases between. This CDR3 is CASSLGGREDTQYF. The CDR3 DNA is TGCGCCAGCAGCTTGGGCGGTAGGGAAGATACGCAGTATTTT.

V gene TRBV7-9 combines with J gene TRBJ1-2; no firm D call. Per germline, CDR1 SEHNR and CDR2 FQNEAQ (reference sequence). The V gene lost 6 bases and the J gene lost 3 bases, with 11 bases spanning the gap. The CDR3 runs to 13 residues. CDR3 in amino acids: CASSLEEDYGYTF. The CDR3, as DNA: TGTGCCAGCAGTCTGGAAGAGGACTATGGCTACACCTTC.

Note on this clone: At the DNA level, this CDR3 is encoded by other sequences in the same sample as well. The gene calls are TRBV27 and TRBJ1-2, with D unclear. Germline-derived CDR1 and CDR2 are MNHEY and SMNVEV (reference sequence). The CDR3 sequence is 13 residues long. V was trimmed by 3 bases and J by 4 bases, leaving 9 bases between them. The DNA for the CDR3 is TGTGCCAGCAGTTTTAGGTCATTCTATGGCTACACCTTC. Residues: CASSFRSFYGYTF.

The chain uses TRBV5-4 and TRBJ1-4; D is uncertain. From germline, CDR1 is SGHNT and CDR2 YYREEE (reference sequence). The ends were cut back, 1 base at V and 2 bases at J, with 6 bases in the middle. The CDR3 consists of 14 residues. CDR3 in DNA: TGTGCCAGCAGCTTGTCTGGGACTAATGAAAAACTGTTTTTT. It yields the protein CASSLSGTNEKLFF.

CDR3 amino acids: CSVERQGNEKLFF. The DNA for the CDR3 is TGCAGCGTTGAAAGGCAGGGAAATGAAAAACTGTTTTTT. This chain links TRBV29-1 with TRBJ1-4; D may be TRBD1 (5 bases). This CDR3 spans 13 amino acids. Germline CDR1 reads SQVTM; CDR2 reads ANQGSEA. The germline V and J ends were trimmed by 2 bases and 5 bases, with 9 bases remaining between them.

This clone was seen repeatedly, ten times or more. V gene TRBV29-1 combines with J gene TRBJ2-2, with no clear D. Germline V gene data show CDR1 as SQVTM and CDR2 as ANQGSEA. The CDR3 is 12 amino acids. V gave up 5 bases and J gave up 4 bases, with 8 bases separating them. The CDR3 here is CSVKWATGELFF. The CDR3 DNA reads TGCAGCGTTAAGTGGGCCACCGGGGAGCTGTTTTTT.

Comments on this clone: Other DNA sequences of this sample code for an identical CDR3. J is TRBJ1-1 and V is TRBV5-4; TRBD1 might be the D (5 bases). V was shortened by 0 bases and J by 5 bases, with 11 bases between the two germline ends. The CDR3 runs 14 residues. In germline, CDR1 is SGHNT, CDR2 YYREEE (reference sequence). Here the CDR3 DNA reads TGTGCCAGCAGCTTGGGGCAGGGAAGGACTGAAGCTTTCTTT. This translates into CASSLGQGRTEAFF.

J is TRBJ1-5 and V is TRBV2, with TRBD1 matching over 8 bases. The CDR3 loop spans 15 amino acids. The germline V gene encodes CDR1 SNHLY and CDR2 FYNNEI. V lost 2 bases to trimming and J lost 5 bases; unmatched junction nucleotides: 5. CDR3 sequence reads: CASSELDREYQPQHF. The CDR3 DNA reads TGTGCCAGCAGTGAATTGGACAGGGAATATCAGCCCCAGCATTTT.

The chain carries TRBV2 and TRBJ1-1, with D possibly TRBD1 on 5 matching bases. This CDR3 region has 14 residues. V was trimmed by 6 bases and J by 4 bases, leaving 15 bases between them. CDR1 is SNHLY and CDR2 is FYNNEI in the germline V gene. The CDR3 loop is CASSRSLGGTEAFF. Written as DNA, the CDR3 is TGTGCCAGCAGCCGGAGCCTCGGGGGCACTGAAGCTTTCTTT.

This clone was seen once. The chain combines TRBV28 with TRBJ2-3, with D maybe TRBD2 (5 bases). From germline, CDR1 is MDHEN and CDR2 SYDVKM. This CDR3 is built from 15 residues. Trimming removed 8 bases at V and 6 bases at J, with 21 bases between. The DNA of the CDR3 is TGTGCCAGCCCTCCTAGGACTCGCCTCGGGGATACGCAGTATTTT. Translation gives CASPPRTRLGDTQYF.

The chain links TRBV19 to TRBJ2-3, with 12 bases matching TRBD2. Trimming removed 4 bases from V and 3 bases from J; junction bases left unmatched: 2. The germline V gene encodes CDR1 LNHDA and CDR2 SQIVND (reference sequence). The CDR3 is made up of 15 amino acids. Here the CDR3 DNA reads TGTGCCAGTAGTAGGACTAGCGGGGCAACAGATACGCAGTATTTT. As protein: CASSRTSGATDTQYF.

This clone was observed a few times. The gene calls are TRBV28 and TRBJ1-5, with D possibly being TRBD1 (6 bases). CDR1 is MDHEN, CDR2 SYDVKM, per germline. Trimming removed 4 bases from V and 7 bases from J, with 14 bases in between. This CDR3 is 14 amino acids long. CDR3 protein: CASSSFQGWQPQHF. CDR3 sequence (DNA): TGTGCCAGCAGTTCCTTCCAGGGGTGGCAGCCCCAGCATTTT. Filled out from reference TRBV28 and TRBJ1-5, the complete variable domain reads DVKVTQSSRYLVKRTGEKVFLECVQDMDHENMFWYRQDPGLGLRLIYFSYDVKMKEKGDIPEGYSVSREKKERFSLILESASTNQTSMYLCASSSFQGWQPQHFGDGTRLSIL.

CDR3 in DNA: TGTGCCAGCAGCACTGAACCCCCACTAGCGGGAGTGTCCAATGAGCAGTTCTTC. Encoded protein: CASSTEPPLAGVSNEQFF. The chain is built from TRBV21-1 and TRBJ2-1; TRBD2 is the table's D call and was not checked against the DNA. TRBV21-1 is marked as a pseudogene. The CDR3 is 18 residues long.

The chain employs TRBV28 and TRBJ2-7, with a tentative D call TRBD1 (6 bases). Deletions cut 0 bases from V and 7 bases from J, with 16 bases between. The CDR3 is made up of 15 amino acids. Germline V gene data show CDR1 as MDHEN and CDR2 as SYDVKM. The CDR3 loop is CASSLWSIRGSEQYF. CDR3 DNA sequence: TGTGCCAGCAGTTTATGGAGCATCAGGGGTTCGGAGCAGTACTTC.

V gene TRBV10-1 combines with J gene TRBJ2-2; perhaps TRBD1 as D (6 bases). Germline values: CDR1 WNHNN, CDR2 SYGVQD (reference sequence). V was cut by 4 bases and J by 4 bases, with 13 bases left in between. CDR3 size: 15 residues. The CDR3 region is CASSVTGLGTGELFF. The CDR3 region has the DNA TGCGCCAGCAGTGTTACAGGGTTGGGCACCGGGGAGCTGTTTTTT.

The chain combines TRBV14 with TRBJ2-2; 10 bases align to TRBD2. The CDR3 is 17 residues long. V shed 2 bases, J shed 0 bases, and the junction held 3 bases outside the gene matches. CDR1 is SGHDN and CDR2 is FVKESK in the germline V gene. In DNA form, the CDR3 reads TGTGCCAGCAGCCAACTAGCGGGAGCGACGAACACCGGGGAGCTGTTTTTT. Protein product: CASSQLAGATNTGELFF.

V and J are TRBV11-2 and TRBJ1-1; TRBD1 aligns across 7 bases. The V gene end was trimmed by 5 bases and the J gene end by 0 bases; junction bases not matched to a gene: 6. Germline loops: CDR1 SGHAT, CDR2 FQNNGV. CDR3 length equals 15 residues. CDR3 protein: CASSPQGGMNTEAFF. In nucleotides, the CDR3 is TGTGCCAGCAGCCCTCAGGGGGGGATGAACACTGAAGCTTTCTTT.

This chain joins TRBV7-7 and TRBJ2-1, with TRBD2 identical over 9 bases. CDR1 and CDR2 (germline): SSHAT, FNYEAQ (reference sequence). V was clipped by 1 base and J by 4 bases; unmatched bases: 5. This CDR3 is built from 16 residues. The CDR3 region is CASSLGLAGTYNEQFF. The DNA for the CDR3 is TGTGCCAGCAGCTTAGGGCTAGCGGGGACATACAATGAGCAGTTCTTC.

The V and J genes are TRBV28 and TRBJ2-7, with 7 nucleotides matching TRBD1. The CDR3 extends over 16 amino acids. V trimming: 0 bases; J trimming: 1 base; junction bases outside the gene matches: 6. The germline CDR1 and CDR2 sequences are MDHEN and SYDVKM. The CDR3: CASSLWGPGQSYEQYF. CDR3 nucleotide sequence: TGTGCCAGCAGTTTATGGGGCCCGGGACAGTCCTACGAGCAGTACTTC.

This clone was observed many times. The chain recombines TRBV28 with TRBJ2-1; 8 positions agree with TRBD1. The CDR3 is 13 amino acids. From germline, CDR1 is MDHEN and CDR2 SYDVKM. V was pared by 3 bases and J by 6 bases, with 1 base of the junction left unmatched. The CDR3 DNA sequence: TGTGCCAGCAGTTTCGGGACAGGCAATGAGCAGTTCTTC. This sequence encodes CASSFGTGNEQFF.

The count of this clone is one. CDR3 sequence reads: CASSRGASYTGELFF. The CDR3 nucleotides are TGTGCCAGCAGCCGGGGGGCCAGCTACACCGGGGAGCTGTTTTTT. The chain is built from TRBV9 and TRBJ2-2; perhaps TRBD2 as D (7 bases). V lost 4 bases to trimming and J lost 3 bases, with 13 bases between them. The CDR3 spans 15 residues. From germline, CDR1 is SGDLS and CDR2 YYNGEE.

This chain uses TRBV5-1 with TRBJ2-7; 9 nucleotides agree with TRBD1. The V gene's germline CDR1 is SGHRS and CDR2 YFSETQ. This CDR3 is 12 amino acids long. Trimming took 3 bases from V and 12 from J; bases not matched to a gene: 7. The CDR3 DNA sequence: TGCGCCAGCAGCTCCGGGACAGGGTTAAGGTACTTC. As protein: CASSSGTGLRYF.

This clone came up many times. The CDR3 nucleotides are TGTGCCAGCAGCCGGCTGGGTTACAGGGAAGCCTACGAGCAGTACTTC. Its translation: CASSRLGYREAYEQYF. This chain uses TRBV14 with TRBJ2-7; weak D call: TRBD1 (6 bases). Germline V gene lookup returns CDR1 SGHDN and CDR2 FVKESK. The CDR3 extends over 16 amino acids. Trimming shortened V by 4 bases and J by 2 bases, and 18 bases separated the two germline ends.

The chain joins TRBV23-1 to TRBJ2-3, with a weak D call TRBD2 (6 bases). TRBV23-1 falls under the ORF class, with uncertain function. The CDR3 is 15 residues long. V dropped 4 bases and J dropped 10 bases, with 21 bases sitting between them. DNA of the CDR3: TGCGCCAGCAGTCGGCCGCGGGGACTTCCCGGATCGCAGTATTTT. Protein product: CASSRPRGLPGSQYF.